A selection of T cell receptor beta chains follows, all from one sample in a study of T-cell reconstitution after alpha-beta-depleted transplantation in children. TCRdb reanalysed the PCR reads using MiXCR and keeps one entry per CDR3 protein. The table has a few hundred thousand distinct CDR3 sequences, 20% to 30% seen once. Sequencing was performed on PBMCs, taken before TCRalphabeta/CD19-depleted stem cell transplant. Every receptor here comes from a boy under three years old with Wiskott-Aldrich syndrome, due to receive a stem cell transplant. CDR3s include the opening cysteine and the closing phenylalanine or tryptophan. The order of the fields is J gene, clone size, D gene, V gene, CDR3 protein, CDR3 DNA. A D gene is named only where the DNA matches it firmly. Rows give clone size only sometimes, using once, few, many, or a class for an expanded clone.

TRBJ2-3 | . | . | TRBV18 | CASSPRAEGTDTQYF | TGTGCCAGCTCCCCCAGGGCGGAGGGCACAGATACGCAGTATTTT
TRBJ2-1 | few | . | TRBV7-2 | CASSLPVYNEQFF | TGTGCCAGCAGCTTACCAGTATACAATGAGCAGTTCTTC
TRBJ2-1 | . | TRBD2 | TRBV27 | CASSPGTSGSEQFF | TGTGCCAGCAGTCCCGGGACTAGCGGGAGTGAGCAGTTCTTC
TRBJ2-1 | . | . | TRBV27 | CASSFVWRRGENEQFF | TGTGCCAGCAGTTTTGTTTGGCGGAGGGGAGAGAATGAGCAGTTCTTC
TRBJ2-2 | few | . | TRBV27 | CASSPRGAGELFF | TGTGCCAGCAGTCCCCGTGGAGCCGGGGAGCTGTTTTTT
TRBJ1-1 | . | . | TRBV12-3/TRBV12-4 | CASSSDLQGENTEAFF | TGTGCCAGCAGTTCGGACCTACAGGGAGAGAACACTGAAGCTTTCTTT
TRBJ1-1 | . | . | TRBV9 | CASSAQVGANTEAFF | TGTGCCAGCAGCGCCCAGGTGGGTGCGAACACTGAAGCTTTCTTT
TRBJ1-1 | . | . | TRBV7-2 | CASSLVVQSEAFF | TGTGCCAGCAGCTTGGTGGTACAGAGTGAAGCTTTCTTT
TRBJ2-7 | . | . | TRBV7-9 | CASSRQGAGDGEQYF | TGTGCCAGCAGCCGACAGGGAGCGGGAGACGGCGAGCAGTACTTC
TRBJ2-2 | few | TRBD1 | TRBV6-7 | CAQRTTGGHGELFF | TGTGCTCAGCGTACGACAGGGGGCCACGGGGAGCTGTTTTTT
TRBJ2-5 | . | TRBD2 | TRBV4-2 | CASSVLAGESETQYF | TGTGCCAGCAGCGTACTAGCGGGAGAGTCAGAGACCCAGTACTTC
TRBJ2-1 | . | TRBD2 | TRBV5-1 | CASSLGLAGGHEQFF | TGCGCCAGCAGCTTGGGGCTAGCGGGAGGGCATGAGCAGTTCTTC
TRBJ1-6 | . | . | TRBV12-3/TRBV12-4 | CASSLGGPSPLHF | TGTGCCAGCAGCTTGGGAGGCCCTAGTCCCCTCCACTTT
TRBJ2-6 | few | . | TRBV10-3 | CAILSGANVLTF | TGTGCCATCCTTTCTGGGGCCAACGTCCTGACTTTC
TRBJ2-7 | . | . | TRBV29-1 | CSVVPKGTGTEQYF | TGCAGCGTTGTCCCGAAGGGAACAGGGACGGAGCAGTACTTC
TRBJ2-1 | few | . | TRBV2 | CASSVHRSGNEQFF | TGTGCCAGCAGTGTTCACCGATCGGGCAATGAGCAGTTCTTC
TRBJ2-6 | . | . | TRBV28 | CASRPNNKANVLTF | TGTGCCAGCAGGCCCAATAACAAGGCCAACGTCCTGACTTTC
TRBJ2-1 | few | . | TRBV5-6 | CASSLQLGTHNEQFF | TGTGCCAGCAGCTTGCAATTGGGAACACACAATGAGCAGTTCTTC
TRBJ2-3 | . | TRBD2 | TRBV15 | CATSSYSGFTDTQYF | TGTGCCACCAGCAGCTATAGCGGGTTCACAGATACGCAGTATTTT
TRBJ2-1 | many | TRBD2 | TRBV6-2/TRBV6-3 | CASSYSPPTSGIYNEQFF | TGTGCCAGCAGTTACTCGCCCCCGACTAGCGGGATCTACAATGAGCAGTTCTTC
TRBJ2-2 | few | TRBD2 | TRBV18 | CASSAGTSGTGELFF | TGTGCCAGCTCAGCCGGGACTAGCGGTACCGGGGAGCTGTTTTTT
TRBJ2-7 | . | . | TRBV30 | CAWSVRGPAQDYEQYF | TGTGCCTGGAGTGTACGGGGGCCGGCCCAAGACTACGAGCAGTACTTC
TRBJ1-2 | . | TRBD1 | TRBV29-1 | CSVETQGGYGYTF | TGCAGCGTTGAAACACAGGGGGGCTATGGCTACACCTTC
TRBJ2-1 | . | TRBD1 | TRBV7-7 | CASSTGVYNEQFF | TGTGCCAGCAGCACAGGGGTTTACAATGAGCAGTTCTTC
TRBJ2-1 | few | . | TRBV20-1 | CMQQLFNEQFF | TGCATGCAACAGCTTTTTAATGAGCAGTTCTTC
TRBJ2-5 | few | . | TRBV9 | CASSVEPLSTVETQYF | TGTGCCAGCAGCGTAGAGCCCCTCAGCACGGTCGAGACCCAGTACTTC
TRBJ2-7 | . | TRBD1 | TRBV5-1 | CASRRSTGTADYEQYF | TGCGCCAGCAGGCGAAGTACCGGGACAGCAGATTACGAGCAGTACTTC
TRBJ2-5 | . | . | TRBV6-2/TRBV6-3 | CASTNPYRAETQYF | TGTGCCAGCACCAACCCCTACAGGGCAGAGACCCAGTACTTC
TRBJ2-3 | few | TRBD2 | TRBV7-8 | CASSFEGRADTQYF | TGTGCCAGCAGCTTTGAGGGGAGGGCAGATACGCAGTATTTT
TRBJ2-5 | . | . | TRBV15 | CATQPGQRGTQYF | TGTGCCACCCAACCGGGGCAACGGGGGACCCAGTACTTC
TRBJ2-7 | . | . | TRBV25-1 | CASSEYPRQGSYEQYF | TGTGCCAGCAGTGAATATCCCAGGCAGGGGTCCTACGAGCAGTACTTC
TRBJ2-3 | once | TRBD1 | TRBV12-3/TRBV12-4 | CASSPRTGEVDTQYF | TGTGCCAGCAGCCCAAGGACAGGGGAGGTAGATACGCAGTATTTT
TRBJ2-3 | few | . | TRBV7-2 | CASSPQGTSTDTQYF | TGTGCCAGCAGCCCCCAGGGGACTAGCACAGATACGCAGTATTTT
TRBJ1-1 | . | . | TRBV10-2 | CASSARGLNTEAFF | TGCGCCAGCAGTGCCCGGGGGTTGAACACTGAAGCTTTCTTT
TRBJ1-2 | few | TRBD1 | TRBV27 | CASSLRQGGYYGYTF | TGTGCCAGCAGTTTGAGACAGGGGGGTTATTATGGCTACACCTTC
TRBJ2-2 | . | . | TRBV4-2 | CASSQVASENTGELFF | TGTGCCAGCAGCCAGGTGGCTAGCGAGAACACCGGGGAGCTGTTTTTT
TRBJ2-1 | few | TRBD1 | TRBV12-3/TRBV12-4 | CASSPSSDRASYNEQFF | TGTGCCAGCAGCCCAAGCTCTGACAGGGCTTCCTACAATGAGCAGTTCTTC
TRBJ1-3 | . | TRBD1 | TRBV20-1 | CCARRGRGGKSGNTIYF | TGCTGTGCTAGAAGGGGGCGAGGGGGGAAGTCTGGAAACACCATATATTTT
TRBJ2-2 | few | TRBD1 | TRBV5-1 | CASSLTGGPGELFF | TGCGCCAGCAGTCTTACAGGGGGCCCCGGGGAGCTGTTTTTT
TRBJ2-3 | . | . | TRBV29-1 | CSVHRGDQGTDTQYF | TGCAGCGTCCATAGGGGGGATCAGGGGACAGATACGCAGTATTTT
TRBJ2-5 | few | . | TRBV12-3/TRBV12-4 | CASSFHGPETQYF | TGTGCCAGCAGTTTCCATGGACCGGAGACCCAGTACTTC
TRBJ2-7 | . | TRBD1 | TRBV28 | CASSSGTGVGLYEQYF | TGTGCCAGCAGTTCGGGGACAGGGGTAGGGTTGTACGAGCAGTACTTC
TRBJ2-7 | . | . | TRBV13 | CASSLTVLRQQSEQYF | TGTGCCAGCAGCTTAACTGTCCTGCGACAGCAATCCGAGCAGTACTTC
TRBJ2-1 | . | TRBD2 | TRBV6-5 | CASSYSGTSAYNEQFF | TGTGCCAGCAGTTACTCCGGGACTAGCGCCTACAATGAGCAGTTCTTC
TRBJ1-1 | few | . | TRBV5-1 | CASSLEGIAEAFF | TGCGCCAGCAGCTTGGAAGGGATCGCTGAAGCTTTCTTT